This TCR beta chain was observed in a study of blood T cell repertoires in COVID-19 (dated by TCRdb to about 2020). Background on the whole study: Samples from collaborators originated in the United States, Italy and Spain and spanned both the acute and convalescent phases of COVID-19. Where HLA class I and class II types were available, the types were taken from metadata supplied by the sample provider, not from assay-based typing. Deeply sampled blood TCRbeta repertoires from subjects exposed to, actively infected with, or recovered from COVID-19 were included in the dataset. The material from the prospective study consisted of cDNA or gDNA derived from T cells, B-cell-depleted T cells, or PBMCs. Samples came from the ongoing ImmuneRACE study (first 160 participants) plus 1,254 subjects from 6 global collaborators. Nearly every sample came with metadata listing a de-identified subject ID, COVID-19 status, age in years and sex. The repertoires were made available in a free public database intended to serve as a resource for research on the immune response to SARS-CoV-2. What the study reported, not specific to this receptor: Clinical and demographic metadata were provided uncurated, with the amount varying by source and participant.

The immunoSEQ Assay, a bias-controlled multiplex PCR, was used to amplify TCRbeta CDR3 regions from genomic DNA. On the authors' methods: Nucleated cell counts per sample were estimated from amplification of reference gene primers within the assay. Sequence reads were collapsed and filtered to measure the absolute abundance of every unique TCRbeta CDR3 rearrangement. For each sample, productive Simpson clonality was calculated as the square root of Simpson's diversity index over productive rearrangements. In TCRdb, the immuneACCESS table is reduced to in-frame sequences with V and J assigned. These tables do not hold every clone; where another copy was compared, an unresolved V gene accounts for under half, and the others remain unexplained. The V and J calls and clone size are taken from that table; D and trimming were inferred from the DNA. The sample has almost 90,000 clones on record, less than 95% of them singletons. Over 5.5% of the sample comes from the top ten.

For this clone: This receptor's antigen is unknown. No quality values exist for individual bases; no much larger clone is one base distant.

One collaborating source in Seattle enrolled patients while the patients were actively infected and followed the patients over time throughout the course of disease. Whole blood was collected in K2EDTA tubes by collaborating institutions according to the institutions' own protocols. For TCRbeta analysis, collaborator samples were shipped as frozen whole blood, as isolated PBMCs, or as DNA extracted from either sample type. Spanning cysteine to phenylalanine, the CDR3 consists of 13 amino acids. The kept DNA is CDR3 alone, 39 bases in frame from the first base. At the junction V is shortened by 4 bases and J by 4 bases, with 10 bases in between. The germline V gene encodes CDR1 LNHNV and CDR2 YYDKDF (reference sequence).

Sequences were obtained from peripheral blood. This receptor was obtained from a man aged 18-30 years with COVID-19, enrolled during active disease. The chain employs TRBV15 and TRBJ1-1, with the identity of the D gene unclear. Here is the DNA: TGTGCCACCAGCATAGTAAGCGGCACTGAAGCTTTCTTT. It is translated as CATSIVSGTEAFF.